A single sample gave rise to the 21 T cell receptor beta chains below, sequenced in a study of persistence of HIV-infected CD4 T cells. Lysates of CMV-infected fibroblasts at 8 to 10 ug/mL stimulated these cells. Responding CD4+ T cells were sorted by upregulation of both CD40 ligand and CD69. The immunoSEQ assay was version 4, run in survey mode. Profiling relied on immunoSEQ multiplex PCR, and the TCRdb table lists in-frame clones only, not all of them. The table lists several thousand clones, 64% of them singletons. Their recognized antigens are unknown. This specimen consisted of CD4+ T cells sorted from PBMCs after approximately 19-hour stimulation, obtained from a patient who received antiretroviral therapy. These receptors originate from an adult man with HIV who was CMV-seropositive.

The chain is built from TRBV5-6 and TRBJ1-5; TRBD1 matches at 7 bases. This CDR3 has 15 amino acids. V lost 3 bases to trimming and J lost 3 bases; unmatched junction nucleotides: 6. Germline V gene data show CDR1 as SGHDT and CDR2 as YYEEEE. DNA of the CDR3: TGTGCCAGCAGCTGGGGGGGACAGCACAATCAGCCCCAGCATTTT. Translating gives CASSWGGQHNQPQHF.

A single count supports this clone. The V and J genes are TRBV7-2 and TRBJ2-3; TRBD2 aligns across 9 bases. The CDR3 covers 14 residues. With V trimmed by 7 bases and J by 5 bases, 7 bases remained unmatched. Germline CDR1 is SGHTA and CDR2 is FQGNSA. CDR3 sequence: CASTGRGGRDTQYF. CDR3 in DNA: TGTGCCAGCACGGGGCGGGGGGGCCGAGATACGCAGTATTTT.

The genes are TRBV7-9 and TRBJ2-3; D gene unclear. The ends were cut back, 5 bases at V and 4 bases at J, with 7 bases in the middle. Per germline, CDR1 SEHNR and CDR2 FQNEAQ (reference sequence). The CDR3 runs to 12 residues. This CDR3 is CASSPIPDTQYF. The CDR3 DNA reads as TGTGCCAGCAGCCCCATTCCAGATACGCAGTATTTT.

This clone has more than one count but fewer than ten. This rearrangement joins TRBV25-1 to TRBJ1-2; a possible D gene is TRBD1 (5 bases). The CDR3 runs 15 residues. Germline CDR1 reads MGHDK; CDR2 reads SYGVNS. With 5 bases removed from V and 0 bases from J, the gap between germline ends came to 13 bases. CDR3 sequence: CASSLGELANYGYTF. CDR3 DNA sequence: TGTGCCAGCAGTCTAGGGGAGTTAGCTAACTATGGCTACACCTTC.

The chain combines TRBV5-1 with TRBJ1-3; 7 nucleotides agree with TRBD1. CDR3 length: 13 amino acids. In germline, CDR1 is SGHRS, CDR2 YFSETQ. V was pared by 5 bases and J by 2 bases, with 1 base of the junction left unmatched. CDR3 loop: CASRTGPGNTIYF. The DNA of the CDR3 is TGCGCCAGCAGGACAGGGCCTGGAAACACCATATATTTT. Full variable domain (outside the CDR3, taken from reference TRBV5-1 and TRBJ1-3): KAGVTQTPRYLIKTRGQQVTLSCSPISGHRSVSWYQQTPGQGLQFLFEYFSETQRNKGNFPGRFSGRQFSNSRSEMNVSTLELGDSALYLCASRTGPGNTIYFGEGSWLTVV.

The sample holds one count of this clone. The chain carries TRBV18 and TRBJ1-2; possibly TRBD1 for D (5 bases). Germline V gene sequence: CDR1 KGHSH, CDR2 LQKENI. V was cut by 2 bases and J by 6 bases, with 7 bases left in between. There are 12 residues in the CDR3. CDR3 protein: CASSPGRDGYTF. DNA for the CDR3: TGTGCCAGCTCACCAGGCAGGGATGGCTACACCTTC.

The chain joins TRBV27 to TRBJ1-5; a possible D gene is TRBD1 (5 bases). The V end was cut by 6 bases, the J end by 0 bases, with 12 bases between. From germline, CDR1 is MNHEY and CDR2 SMNVEV (reference sequence). CDR3 length equals 15 residues. As DNA, the CDR3 is TGTGCCAGCAGATCTTTAGGGGTTAGCAATCAGCCCCAGCATTTT. It translates to CASRSLGVSNQPQHF.

The J gene is TRBJ2-2, the V gene TRBV19, with D perhaps being TRBD1 or TRBD2 (6 bases each). The V end was cut by 3 bases, the J end by 7 bases, with 12 bases between. Germline V gene lookup returns CDR1 LNHDA and CDR2 SQIVND (reference sequence). The CDR3 length is 14 residues. CDR3 sequence: CASSILGGVGELFF. The CDR3 DNA reads TGTGCCAGTAGTATTTTGGGGGGCGTCGGGGAGCTGTTTTTT.

The chain uses TRBV6-1 and TRBJ1-6; 8 nucleotides align to TRBD1. The V segment lost 3 bases and the J segment 7 bases; nucleotides outside the gene matches: 8. The CDR3 length is 16 residues. Germline CDR1 is MNHNS and CDR2 is SASEGT. The CDR3 DNA reads as TGTGCCAGCAGTGAGAGGGGGGACAGGATCAATTCACCCCTCCACTTT. Amino acids: CASSERGDRINSPLHF.

The rearrangement links TRBV5-5 to TRBJ2-1; D is undetermined. Germline CDR1 and CDR2: SGHKS and YYEKEE (reference sequence). Trimming removed 0 bases at V and 0 bases at J, with 10 bases between. The CDR3 is made up of 16 amino acids. The CDR3 loop is CASSLEDHRSYNEQFF. Here the CDR3 DNA reads TGTGCCAGCAGCTTGGAAGACCACCGCTCCTACAATGAGCAGTTCTTC.

This clone has a handful of counts. V is TRBV7-9 and J is TRBJ1-3; D is unresolved. The germline V gene encodes CDR1 SEHNR and CDR2 FQNEAQ (reference sequence). Trimming left V 5 bases short and J 4 bases short, with 9 bases between. This CDR3 is 13 amino acids long. Here the CDR3 DNA reads TGTGCCAGCAGCCGGGTGCCGGGAAACACCATATATTTT. Translating it yields CASSRVPGNTIYF.

This chain uses TRBV29-1 with TRBJ2-7, with D uncertain. CDR3 size: 12 residues. The germline gives CDR1 SQVTM, CDR2 ANQGSEA. Between the trimmed V and J ends, which lost 3 bases and 0 bases, there was a span of 6 bases. The CDR3 is CSVEGHSYEQYF. The CDR3, as DNA: TGCAGCGTTGAGGGTCACTCCTACGAGCAGTACTTC.

This clone was recorded a few times. V is TRBV2 and J is TRBJ2-7, with TRBD1 matching over 9 bases. The CDR3 contains 12 residues. Germline-derived CDR1 and CDR2 are SNHLY and FYNNEI. V shed 8 bases, J shed 6 bases, and the junction held 5 bases outside the gene matches. CDR3 nucleotides: TGTGCCAGCGGGACAGGGTTCTCCGAGCAGTACTTC. Translated, it gives CASGTGFSEQYF.

This clone is a singleton in its sample. The chain couples TRBV20-1 to TRBJ1-5; a possible D gene is TRBD1 (5 bases). The CDR3 covers 16 residues. V lost 3 bases and J 0 bases, leaving 15 bases between the germline ends. Germline values: CDR1 DFQATT, CDR2 SNEGSKA (reference sequence). The CDR3 protein is CSASETRGSSNQPQHF. CDR3 DNA sequence: TGCAGTGCTAGTGAGACACGGGGGTCTAGCAATCAGCCCCAGCATTTT.

The J gene is TRBJ1-1, the V gene TRBV3-1 (or the pseudogene TRBV3-2), with D possibly TRBD1 on 6 matching bases. V lost 4 bases and J 1 base, leaving 10 bases between the germline ends. The CDR3 has 14 amino acids. The germline CDR1 and CDR2 sequences are LGHDT and YNNKEL (reference sequence). The CDR3 sequence is CASSPTGRNTEAFF. In nucleotides, the CDR3 is TGTGCCAGCAGCCCCACAGGGAGGAACACTGAAGCTTTCTTT.

Sample share makes this clone medium-sized. The same CDR3 is also encoded by other DNA sequences in this sample. The genes are TRBV5-6 and TRBJ1-5, with D possibly TRBD1 on 6 matching bases. Trimming removed 2 bases at V and 2 bases at J, with 8 bases between. CDR1 SGHDT and CDR2 YYEEEE come from the germline V gene. The CDR3 has 14 residues. CDR3 region: CASSFQGRNQPQHF. CDR3 DNA sequence: TGTGCCAGCAGCTTCCAGGGGCGCAATCAGCCCCAGCATTTT.

The chain uses TRBV7-9 and TRBJ1-5, with TRBD1 matching 9 bases. The ends lost 1 base at V and 3 bases at J; junction bases unmatched: 7. This CDR3 has 17 amino acids. Germline V gives CDR1 SEHNR, CDR2 FQNEAQ (reference sequence). CDR3 nucleotides: TGTGCCAGCAGCTTAGGATCCGGGACAGGGTTCAATCAGCCCCAGCATTTT. It codes for CASSLGSGTGFNQPQHF.

The table lists this clone with a count of one. The chain has TRBV6-5 and TRBJ1-3, with D tentatively TRBD1 (5 bases). The CDR3 covers 15 residues. The germline V gene has CDR1 MNHEY and CDR2 SVGAGI. Trimming pared 7 bases from V and 1 base from J, leaving 14 bases between. Written as DNA, the CDR3 is TGTGCCAGCATCGCCGGGACGGGATCTGGAAACACCATATATTTT. This codes for CASIAGTGSGNTIYF.

V and J are TRBV28 and TRBJ2-1, with 9 bases fitting TRBD2. V lost 11 bases, J lost 6 bases, and 8 bases stayed unmatched. CDR1 is MDHEN, CDR2 SYDVKM, per germline. The CDR3 runs to 13 residues. CDR3 protein: CAPPAGGGNEQFF. The DNA of the CDR3 is TGTGCCCCCCCAGCGGGGGGAGGCAATGAGCAGTTCTTC.

This clone has only a few counts. The V call is TRBV7-9, the J call TRBJ1-2, with D perhaps TRBD1 (6 bases). Trimming removed 1 base from V and 2 bases from J, with 11 bases in between. The CDR3 totals 15 residues. Per germline, CDR1 SEHNR and CDR2 FQNEAQ (reference sequence). Here the CDR3 DNA reads TGTGCCAGCAGCTTAGGTGGGGGCGCGAACTATGGCTACACCTTC. This translates into CASSLGGGANYGYTF. The entire variable domain, with the rest obtained from reference TRBV7-9 and TRBJ1-2, is as follows: DTGVSQNPRHKITKRGQNVTFRCDPISEHNRLYWYRQTLGQGPEFLTYFQNEAQLEKSRLLSDRFSAERPKGSFSTLEIQRTEQGDSAMYLCASSLGGGANYGYTFGSGTRLTVV.

The genes are TRBV10-1 and TRBJ2-2; D is perhaps TRBD1 (6 bases). V was shortened by 5 bases and J by 6 bases, with 13 bases between the two germline ends. Germline V gene sequence: CDR1 WNHNN, CDR2 SYGVQD (reference sequence). The CDR3 runs 14 residues. The CDR3 DNA sequence: TGCGCCAGCAGTAAGCACAGGGCCCCCGGGGAGCTGTTTTTT. Residues: CASSKHRAPGELFF.